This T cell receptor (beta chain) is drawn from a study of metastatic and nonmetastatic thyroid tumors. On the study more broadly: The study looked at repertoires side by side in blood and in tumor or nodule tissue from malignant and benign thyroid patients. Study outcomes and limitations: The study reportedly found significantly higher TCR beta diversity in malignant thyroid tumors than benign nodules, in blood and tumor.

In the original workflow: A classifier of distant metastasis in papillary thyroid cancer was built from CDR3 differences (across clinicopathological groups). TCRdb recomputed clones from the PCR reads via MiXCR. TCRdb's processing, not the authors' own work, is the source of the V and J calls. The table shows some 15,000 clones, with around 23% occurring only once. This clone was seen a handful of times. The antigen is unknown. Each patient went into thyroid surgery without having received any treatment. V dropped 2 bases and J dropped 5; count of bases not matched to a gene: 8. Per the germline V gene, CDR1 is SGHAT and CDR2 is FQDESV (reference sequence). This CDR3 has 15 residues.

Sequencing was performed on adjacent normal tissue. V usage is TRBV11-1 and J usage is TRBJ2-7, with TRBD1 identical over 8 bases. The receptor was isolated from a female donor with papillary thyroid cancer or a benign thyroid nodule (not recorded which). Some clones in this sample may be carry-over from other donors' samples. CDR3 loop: CASSLSGTGRDEQYF. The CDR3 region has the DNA TGTGCCAGCAGCTTATCCGGGACAGGTCGCGACGAGCAGTACTTC.